Sequencing of this TCR beta chain was carried out in a study of blood T cell repertoires in COVID-19. Profiled with immunoSEQ multiplex PCR; TCRdb holds only in-frame clones, not every one. Of 50,000 to 70,000 clones in the sample, more than 75% were seen once. Between the trimmed V and J ends, which lost 5 bases and 5 bases, there was a span of 19 bases. The CDR3 consists of 16 residues. CDR1 and CDR2 from the germline V gene are LNHDA and SQIVND (reference sequence). V is TRBV19 and J is TRBJ2-1; D possibly corresponds to TRBD2 (6 bases). The receptor was isolated from a man aged 55 to 70 with active or convalescent COVID-19. Sequencing was performed on peripheral blood. CDR3 nucleotide sequence: TGTGCCAGTAGTTATCGGGGATGGGGGGTCGACAATGAGCAGTTCTTC. Its translation: CASSYRGWGVDNEQFF.